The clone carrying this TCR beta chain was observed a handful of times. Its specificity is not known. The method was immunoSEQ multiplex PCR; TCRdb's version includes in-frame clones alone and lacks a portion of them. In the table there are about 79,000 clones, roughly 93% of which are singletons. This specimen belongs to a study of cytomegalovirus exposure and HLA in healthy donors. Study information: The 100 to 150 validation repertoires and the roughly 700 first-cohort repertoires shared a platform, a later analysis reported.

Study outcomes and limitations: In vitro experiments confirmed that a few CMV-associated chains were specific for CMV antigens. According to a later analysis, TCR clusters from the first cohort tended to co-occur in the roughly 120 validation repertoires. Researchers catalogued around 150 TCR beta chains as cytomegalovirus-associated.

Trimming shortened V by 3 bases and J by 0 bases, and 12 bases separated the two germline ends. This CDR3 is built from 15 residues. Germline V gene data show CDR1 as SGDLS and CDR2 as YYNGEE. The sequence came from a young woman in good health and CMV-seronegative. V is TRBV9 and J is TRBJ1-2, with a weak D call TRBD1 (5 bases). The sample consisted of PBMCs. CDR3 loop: CASSEDILPNYGYTF. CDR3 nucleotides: TGTGCCAGCAGCGAGGACATCCTCCCTAACTATGGCTACACCTTC.